This TCR beta chain originates from a study of cytomegalovirus exposure and HLA in healthy donors. Study observations and caveats: The CMV antigen specificity of a few CMV-associated chains was confirmed through in vitro analysis.

PCR was performed using 60 Vbeta and 13 Jbeta primers. TCRdb's table, derived via immunoSEQ multiplex PCR, lists solely in-frame clones and lacks some. The sample lists approximately 100,000 clones; approximately 68% were seen once. Turning to this clone: Its target is unknown.

The sequencing sample was made of PBMCs. This receptor was identified in a woman between 18 and 29 years old in good health and CMV-seropositive.

CDR3 bases: TGCGCCAGCAGGAGCCAGGTTTCCTACGAGCAGTACTTC. It encodes CASRSQVSYEQYF. This rearrangement joins TRBV5-1 to TRBJ2-7; D is ambiguous. The CDR3 spans 13 residues. The germline gives CDR1 SGHRS, CDR2 YFSETQ. Between the trimmed V and J ends, which lost 5 bases and 1 base, there was a span of 10 bases.